This T cell receptor beta chain came from a study of T-cell memory formation after mild COVID-19. General study findings and limits: Clones that contracted from day 15 to 85 had balanced CD4/CD8; later expanders were CD4+ biased. Some SARS-CoV-2-responding clones were already detected in memory before infection. Clonal second-wave expansions that peaked on day 37 had unconfirmed SARS-CoV-2 specificity.

With 1 base removed from V and 6 bases from J, the gap between germline ends came to 13 bases. CDR3 length: 15 residues. CDR1 and CDR2 (germline): MGHDK, SYGVNS. TCRdb re-analysed the 5' RACE reads in MiXCR, keeping a single row per CDR3 protein. Among approximately 50,000 distinct CDR3 sequences listed, roughly 12% were seen once. In regard to this clonotype: What it binds is unknown.

The gene calls are TRBV25-1 and TRBJ1-5; D is possibly TRBD1 (5 bases). The sequence derives from a man younger than 30 who had mild COVID-19 (a few samples of this study predate the infection). Cell type and time point are not known. Sequencing input: PBMCs or a T cell subset sorted from them (not recorded which). CDR3 DNA sequence: TGTGCCAGCAGTGAATCAGGAGGGGACGTTCAGCCCCAGCATTTT. It yields the protein CASSESGGDVQPQHF.